Given below is one T cell receptor beta chain in context. V shed 2 bases and J shed 4 bases, with 22 bases lying between them. CDR3 size: 18 residues. CDR1 is SGHDT, CDR2 YYEEEE, per germline. Authors' analysis steps: Amplifying reference gene primers gave estimates of nucleated cell counts. TCRdb's table, derived via immunoSEQ multiplex PCR, lists solely in-frame clones and lacks some. V, J and clone size were drawn from that table, and D and trimming were deduced from the DNA. The data contain just over 650,000 clones, 70% to 90% of them singletons. This sample is part of a study of blood T cell repertoires in COVID-19. Background on the study: Spain, Italy and the United States supplied samples that represented acute and convalescent COVID-19. The cDNA or gDNA used as material had been derived from T cells, B-cell-depleted T cells, or PBMCs.

The V call is TRBV5-6, the J call TRBJ1-5; a possible D gene is TRBD1 (6 bases). This clonotype originated in a woman aged 18 to 35 with acute or convalescent COVID-19. Sequencing was performed on peripheral blood. This CDR3 reads CASSLQRRGWGRNQPQHF. The CDR3 DNA sequence: TGTGCCAGCAGCTTACAGCGTCGGGGATGGGGGCGGAATCAGCCCCAGCATTTT.